The sequence of this TCR beta chain was determined in a study of molecular identifiers for immune sequencing clone quantification. CDR1 and CDR2 (germline): SGHTA, FQGNSA. The CDR3 is made up of 13 amino acids. Trimming took 5 bases from V and 4 from J; bases not matched to a gene: 3. Each CDR3 protein gets one entry after TCRdb re-called the PCR reads with MiXCR. The sample yields approximately 680,000 distinct CDR3 sequences, roughly 23% seen once. This receptor was identified in a human donor in good health. Some libraries in this study had Jurkat cell RNA spiked in. The source material was naive CD8+ T cells from blood, with Jurkat cell RNA spiked in. Subset in this sample: FACS-sorted CD8+CD4-CCR7+CD45RA+ naive T cells. The J gene is TRBJ2-7, the V gene TRBV7-2; 9 bases align to TRBD2. In DNA, the CDR3 is TGTACCAGCAGCCAGGGACTAGCTTACGAGCAGTACTTC. This gives the protein CTSSQGLAYEQYF.